These T cell receptor beta chains were read from a single sample in a study of PD-L1 blockade in urothelial cancer. Sequencing used immunoSEQ multiplex PCR; TCRdb keeps in-frame clones, though not all of them. The sample holds about 130,000 clones, 84% seen once. Material: PBMCs, obtained around atezolizumab (anti-PD-L1) treatment. The source is a man in his fifties with urothelial cancer. CDR3s include the opening cysteine and the closing phenylalanine or tryptophan. D genes are given only for firm matches. The size entry is marked missing in some rows and otherwise reads once, few, many or a size class.

-,-,TRBV7-8,TRBJ1-1,13,CASSDTRWAVAFF,TGTGCCAGCAGCGATACCCGATGGGCAGTTGCTTTCTTT
-,-,TRBV4-2,TRBJ2-5,15,CASSPAGVNSETQYF,TGTGCCAGCAGCCCCGCAGGGGTGAATTCAGAGACCCAGTACTTC
-,-,TRBV7-7,TRBJ2-5,12,CASSLGRETQYF,TGTGCTAGCAGCTTAGGGCGGGAGACCCAGTACTTC
-,once,TRBV5-1,TRBJ2-3,16,CASSYSYDSLFDTQYF,TGCGCCAGCAGCTACTCCTACGACTCCCTTTTTGATACGCAGTATTTT
-,-,TRBV30,TRBJ1-6,15,CAWNLGSGGNSPLHF,TGTGCCTGGAACCTAGGGTCCGGGGGTAATTCACCCCTCCACTTT
TRBD1,-,TRBV2,TRBJ2-7,14,CASSEAGQGEKQYF,TGTGCCAGCAGTGAAGCGGGACAGGGAGAGAAGCAGTACTTC
TRBD2,-,TRBV7-9,TRBJ2-1,15,CASSFSGRAPNEQFF,TGTGCCAGCAGCTTTAGCGGGAGGGCCCCCAATGAGCAGTTCTTC
TRBD2,few,TRBV6-1,TRBJ2-7,12,CASRAGRGEQYF,TGTGCCAGCAGAGCGGGGCGGGGGGAGCAGTACTTC
-,-,TRBV5-8,TRBJ1-1,15,CASSLRTTMDTEAFF,TGTGCCAGCAGCCTTAGGACAACCATGGACACTGAAGCTTTCTTT
-,once,TRBV6-5,TRBJ2-2,16,CASRYHKQGLAGELFF,TGTGCCAGCAGATACCACAAACAGGGTTTGGCCGGGGAGCTGTTTTTT
-,few,TRBV30,TRBJ1-1,13,CAWSVFRNTEAFF,TGTGCCTGGAGTGTATTCAGGAACACTGAAGCTTTCTTT